The entry below gives a single TCR beta chain sequence along with its context. Its target is unknown. The entry originates in a study of T cell clones after liver transplantation. Study-level background: Graft-donor-reactive sequences were compared with third-party-reactive TCRbeta sequences from pre-transplant mixed lymphocyte reactions. Standard immunosuppression, with no induction, continued until 12-24 months after transplant. Study-wide results and limits: Small, mixed patient groups and varying post-transplant times limit these conclusions.

Profiling relied on immunoSEQ multiplex PCR, and the TCRdb table lists in-frame clones only, not all of them. The top ten hold 8% to 10% of the sample, which has some 59,000 clones, less than 75% seen once. The clonotype comes from a human patient who received a liver transplant. The T cells may come from the graft donor. The sequences come from CD4+ T cells from blood, collected at the 22-month timepoint.

The CDR3 region has the DNA TGTGCTAGTGGAGTCGACCGGGGGGCCTACGTTCCCGATACGCAGTATTTT. This encodes CASGVDRGAYVPDTQYF. The genes are TRBV12-5 and TRBJ2-3, with a possible D match to TRBD2 (7 bases). The germline CDR1 and CDR2 sequences are LGHNT and FRNRAP. This CDR3 comprises 17 residues. Trimming shortened V by 6 bases and J by 6 bases, and 25 bases separated the two germline ends.